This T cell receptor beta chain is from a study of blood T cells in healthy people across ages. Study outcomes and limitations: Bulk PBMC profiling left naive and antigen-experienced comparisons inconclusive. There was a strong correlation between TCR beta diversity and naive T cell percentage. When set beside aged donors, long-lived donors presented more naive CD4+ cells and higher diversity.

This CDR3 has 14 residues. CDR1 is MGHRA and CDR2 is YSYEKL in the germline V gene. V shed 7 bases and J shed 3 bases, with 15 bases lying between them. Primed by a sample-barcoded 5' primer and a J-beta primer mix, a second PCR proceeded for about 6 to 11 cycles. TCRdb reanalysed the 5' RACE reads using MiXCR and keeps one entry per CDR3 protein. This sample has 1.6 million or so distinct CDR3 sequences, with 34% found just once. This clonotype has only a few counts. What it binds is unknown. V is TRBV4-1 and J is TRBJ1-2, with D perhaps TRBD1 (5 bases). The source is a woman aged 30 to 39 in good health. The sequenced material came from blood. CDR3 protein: CASTPGRDHYGYTF. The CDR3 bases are TGCGCCAGCACCCCCGGCAGGGATCACTATGGCTACACCTTC.